This TCR beta chain stems from a study of human T cells and chemical hapten exposure (dated by TCRdb to about 2021). The study in broad terms: For sensitization, 2% DPC in acetone was applied to an approximately 2 cm by approximately 2 cm area of upper inner arm skin. Throughout the study period of roughly five months, patients also received therapeutic DPC doses to the scalp every week. Patch testing on the upper back used Finn chambers containing 0.01% DPC, with scoring done after 6 days according to International Contact Dermatitis Research Group standards. The mostly female patient cohort included alopecia areata with under or over 50% scalp involvement, alopecia totalis and alopecia universalis. Libraries were pooled for sequencing, and variation in per-sample TCR yields was attributed mainly to small differences in library volumes within the pool. Peripheral blood TCR repertoire changes were tracked in vivo in alopecia patients during primary and secondary sensitization to the hapten diphenylcyclopropenone (DPC). Blood samples were taken from patients before sensitization (week 0) and then at 2, 6 and about 24 weeks after DPC sensitization. Blood for TCR sequencing was provided by twenty-nine alopecia patients at one to four time points (pre-sensitization, 2, 6 and 24 weeks).

The sample's time point, from its label and the paper: pre-sensitization, week 0. The treatment or condition label on this specimen signifies: therapeutic diphenylcyclopropenone sensitization with weekly scalp DPC. At every patch-test visit, the blood draw took place before the patch test was put on. Patients were eligible if aged 18 to 70, diagnosed with alopecia and judged suitable for DPC therapy, and pregnant patients were excluded. Unfractionated whole blood was collected in Tempus Blood RNA tubes, and total RNA was extracted from that blood. V is pruned by 0 bases and J by 4 bases, leaving 8 bases of the junction without a gene match. CDR1 and CDR2 were assigned from the germline V gene as MNHEY and SVGAGI. Spanning cysteine to phenylalanine, the CDR3 consists of 17 amino acids. Only the CDR3 portion is preserved as DNA: 51 bases, with reading frame beginning at the first base. On the study overall, not on this receptor specifically: Patch test score was positively correlated with the number of PT1 expanded TCRs, with significance at thresholds 8, 16 and 32 but not at 4. Because all patients had alopecia, a presumed autoimmune disease, the immune response of the patients might differ from that of healthy individuals. After repeated subsampling, changes were observed in the strength of the expansion versus patch-test correlation and in the threshold at which the correlation became significant. DPC sensitization did not change how many TCRs were above 1 in 1000 frequency, and no evidence was found of alterations in global repertoire structure. Compared with pre-sensitization or healthy control sets, expanded TCRs formed significantly more large CDR3 similarity clusters, which is consistent with antigen-driven responses.

A note on this clonotype: Its antigen is unknown. Per-base qualities were not stored, and no clone one base away is much larger.

Receptor libraries were prepared by RACE. Sequencing relied on a NextSeq 500. Library preparation attached unique molecular identifiers to individual cDNA molecules for quantitative, reproducible TCR counting. For every blood RNA sample, sequencing covered both the TCR alpha and TCR beta chains. From the authors' description of their analysis: A median of around 100,000 TCRs per sample was observed, with a range of about 23,224 to 690,600. V, J and CDR3 annotation of the TCR reads was carried out using the Decombinator software suite. For the PS versus PT1 abundance plots, all samples were subsampled to the same number of TCRs (28,000). TCRs were defined as expanded if absent before sensitization and observed at least eight times at the 2-week time point. TCRdb reworked the public reads: Q25 trimming with fastp, MiXCR clone assembly, productive beta chains retained. Each CDR3 protein gets just one entry, which takes the most common genes and DNA from the rows behind it. TCRdb, not the original authors, processed these V and J calls. The sample table lists 380,000 or so distinct CDR3 sequences, around 5.5% of them with a count of one. The ten largest clones take up roughly 8.2% of the sample.

The source of this sequence is a woman younger than 30 with alopecia areata. Some clones in this sample may be carry-over from other donors' samples. The starting material was whole blood, obtained in connection with sensitization to the hapten diphenylcyclopropenone (DPC). The chain links TRBV6-5 with TRBJ2-5; TRBD2 matches 10 bases in the middle. DNA sequence: TGTGCCAGCAGTTACTCCATGGTAGCGGGGGGTCTAGAGACCCAGTACTTC. Its translation is CASSYSMVAGGLETQYF.